A single sample gave rise to the 26 T cell receptor beta chains below, sequenced in a study of radiotherapy plus CTLA-4 blockade in lung cancer. Sequencing used immunoSEQ multiplex PCR; TCRdb keeps in-frame clones, though not all of them. Among 95,000 to 150,000 clones listed, around 90% were seen once. The sample consisted of peripheral blood, taken from a patient treated with radiotherapy plus ipilimumab. These receptor sequences come from a human donor with non-small cell lung cancer that progressed on radiotherapy plus ipilimumab.

V usage is TRBV5-1 and J usage is TRBJ1-1; 8 nucleotides match TRBD1. The junction had 6 bases not matched to a gene; V was cut back by 4 bases and J by 1 base. The CDR3 runs to 15 residues. Germline CDR1 SGHRS, CDR2 YFSETQ. CDR3 coding DNA: TGCGCCAGCAGCGGGGGCGGGACAGGGAACACTGAAGCTTTCTTT. Residues: CASSGGGTGNTEAFF.

On this clone itself: The sample has other DNA sequences that encode this CDR3 too. V usage is TRBV29-1 and J usage is TRBJ2-1, with TRBD1 matching 12 bases. V shed 6 bases, J shed 9 bases, and the junction held 9 bases outside the gene matches. This CDR3 contains 14 residues. CDR1 and CDR2 (germline): SQVTM, ANQGSEA. The chain's CDR3 is CSVIAGQGAGEQFF. CDR3 coding DNA: TGCAGCGTGATTGCGGGACAGGGGGCGGGTGAGCAGTTCTTC.

The chain links TRBV11-3 to TRBJ2-1; D unclear. Germline CDR1 SGHNT, CDR2 YENEEA. The CDR3 has 15 residues. The germline V and J ends were trimmed by 5 bases and 8 bases, with 19 bases remaining between them. The CDR3 spells CASSNRRAEPHEQFF. The CDR3 bases are TGTGCCAGCAGCAACAGACGGGCCGAACCCCATGAGCAGTTCTTC.

The chain combines TRBV5-1 with TRBJ1-2, with 8 bases fitting TRBD1. The germline V gene has CDR1 SGHRS and CDR2 YFSETQ. This CDR3 is built from 15 residues. The J segment lost 10 bases and the V segment lost 1 base, leaving 12 bases of the junction unmatched. The CDR3 spells CASSLNPSKGQDYTF. The CDR3 coding sequence is TGCGCCAGCAGCTTGAACCCGTCGAAGGGACAGGACTACACCTTC.

The chain recombines TRBV19 with TRBJ2-1; TRBD2 might be the D (5 bases). The V gene's germline CDR1 is LNHDA and CDR2 SQIVND (reference sequence). The V end was cut by 4 bases, the J end by 7 bases, with 17 bases between. This CDR3 spans 15 amino acids. The CDR3 sequence is CASSTSSGRGNEQFF. The CDR3 nucleotides read TGTGCCAGTAGTACGTCAAGCGGCCGGGGTAATGAGCAGTTCTTC. The full variable domain, with the rest looked up from reference TRBV19 and TRBJ2-1, is DGGITQSPKYLFRKEGQNVTLSCEQNLNHDAMYWYRQDPGQGLRLIYYSQIVNDFQKGDIAEGYSVSREKKESFPLTVTSAQKNPTAFYLCASSTSSGRGNEQFFGPGTRLTVL.

The rearrangement joins TRBV21-1 to TRBJ2-2; the D call TRBD2 from the table was never checked on the DNA. TRBV21-1 is given as a pseudogene. This CDR3 spans 16 amino acids. The CDR3 loop is CASSSPRLGVTGELFF. CDR3 nucleotides: TGTGCCAGCAGCAGCCCGAGGTTGGGAGTCACCGGGGAGCTGTTTTTT.

The J gene is TRBJ2-5, the V gene TRBV7-2; D is unresolved. The CDR3 is 12 residues long. V was cut by 5 bases and J by 5 bases, with 9 bases left in between. Germline V gene sequence: CDR1 SGHTA, CDR2 FQGNSA. CDR3 residues: CASSPRRETQYF. CDR3 in DNA: TGTGCCAGCAGCCCGAGGCGGGAGACCCAGTACTTC. Full variable domain (outside the CDR3, taken from reference TRBV7-2 and TRBJ2-5): GAGVSQSPSNKVTEKGKDVELRCDPISGHTALYWYRQSLGQGLEFLIYFQGNSAPDKSGLPSDRFSAERTGGSVSTLTIQRTQQEDSAVYLCASSPRRETQYFGPGTRLLVL.

The chain has TRBV30 and TRBJ1-3; D uncertain. V was pared by 1 base and J by 0 bases, with 4 bases between. Germline CDR1 and CDR2: GTSNPN and SVGIG (reference sequence). The CDR3 runs 13 residues. The DNA for the CDR3 is TGTGCCTGGAGTGCGGGCTCTGGAAACACCATATATTTT. Protein sequence: CAWSAGSGNTIYF.

The rearrangement links TRBV2 to TRBJ2-5, with D perhaps being TRBD1 or TRBD2 (5 bases each). This CDR3 has 14 residues. Germline CDR1 and CDR2: SNHLY and FYNNEI. The V end was cut by 8 bases, the J end by 2 bases, with 15 bases between. The CDR3: CASSGTFLQETQYF. CDR3 DNA: TGTGCCAGCTCGGGGACCTTTCTTCAAGAGACCCAGTACTTC.

This clone showed up just once. V and J are TRBV6-1 and TRBJ1-1; D is unclear. Per the germline V gene, CDR1 is MNHNS and CDR2 is SASEGT. The germline V and J ends were trimmed by 3 bases and 3 bases, with 8 bases remaining between them. This CDR3 spans 13 amino acids. The DNA of the CDR3 is TGTGCCAGCAGTGACAGGTCCTACACTGAAGCTTTCTTT. It specifies CASSDRSYTEAFF.

V gene TRBV15 combines with J gene TRBJ2-7; D is possibly TRBD1 (6 bases). The germline gives CDR1 LNHNV, CDR2 YYDKDF (reference sequence). The length of the CDR3 is 15 residues. Between the trimmed V and J ends, which lost 0 bases and 4 bases, there was a span of 13 bases. In DNA, the CDR3 is TGTGCCACCAGCAGAGATAGCCAGGGGCCGTACGAGCAGTACTTC. It is translated as CATSRDSQGPYEQYF.

J is TRBJ2-1 and V is TRBV2; possibly TRBD2 for D (5 bases). V was clipped by 7 bases and J by 8 bases, with 18 bases between them. The CDR3 is made up of 14 amino acids. Per the germline V gene, CDR1 is SNHLY and CDR2 is FYNNEI. DNA for the CDR3: TGTGCCAGCACGACGGGGTATTCGGCAGATGAGCAGTTCTTC. Residues: CASTTGYSADEQFF.

This chain uses TRBV7-8 with TRBJ1-2; 8 positions match TRBD1. Germline CDR1 and CDR2: SGHVS and FQNEAQ. The junction had 8 bases not matched to a gene; V was cut back by 5 bases and J by 0 bases. The CDR3 sequence is 16 residues long. The CDR3 here is CASSRSRDRPNYGYTF. The CDR3, as DNA: TGTGCCAGCAGCCGGTCCCGGGACAGGCCTAACTATGGCTACACCTTC.

J is TRBJ2-1 and V is TRBV9; D could derive from TRBD1 or TRBD2 (6 bases each). V dropped 4 bases and J dropped 4 bases, with 12 bases sitting between them. The CDR3 length is 14 residues. Germline assignment: CDR1 SGDLS and CDR2 YYNGEE. This chain's CDR3 is CASSRRGSYNEQFF. The CDR3 region has the DNA TGTGCCAGCAGCCGGAGGGGGTCGTACAATGAGCAGTTCTTC.

This clone was counted a single time. This chain connects TRBV9 to TRBJ2-7; D is unresolved. CDR3 length: 11 amino acids. V shed 3 bases and J shed 3 bases, with 4 bases lying between them. Germline-derived CDR1 and CDR2 are SGDLS and YYNGEE. CDR3 sequence reads: CASSAVYEQYF. CDR3 DNA sequence: TGTGCCAGCAGCGCAGTCTACGAGCAGTACTTC.

The J gene is TRBJ2-5, the V gene TRBV7-2; unclear D gene. The CDR3 runs 12 residues. From germline, CDR1 is SGHTA and CDR2 FQGNSA. V shed 0 bases and J shed 11 bases, with 10 bases lying between them. The CDR3 loop reads CASSLAGEQQYF. CDR3 nucleotide sequence: TGTGCCAGCAGCTTAGCCGGAGAACAGCAGTACTTC.

This clone was picked up a small number of times. The chain links TRBV5-4 to TRBJ2-6; a possible D gene is TRBD1 (5 bases). Germline CDR1 is SGHNT and CDR2 is YYREEE (reference sequence). The CDR3 totals 15 residues. V was shortened by 0 bases and J by 2 bases, with 6 bases between the two germline ends. CDR3 nucleotide sequence: TGTGCCAGCAGCTTGGAGGGGCCTGGGGCCAACGTCCTGACTTTC. Translation gives CASSLEGPGANVLTF.

The chain recombines TRBV7-8 with TRBJ2-2; 15 bases align to TRBD2. This CDR3 is 17 amino acids long. Trimming cost V 5 bases and J 1 base; bases outside gene matches: 2. The V gene's germline CDR1 is SGHVS and CDR2 FQNEAQ. The CDR3 loop reads CASSPGLAGGNTGELFF. Here the CDR3 DNA reads TGTGCCAGCAGCCCGGGACTAGCGGGAGGGAACACCGGGGAGCTGTTTTTT.

The rearrangement links TRBV6-6 to TRBJ2-4; 7 bases map to TRBD2. This CDR3 has 14 residues. The J segment lost 6 bases and the V segment lost 4 bases, leaving 6 bases of the junction unmatched. Germline CDR1 MNHNY, CDR2 SVGAGI (reference sequence). The CDR3 sequence is CASSSGGGGNIQYF. CDR3 in DNA: TGTGCCAGCAGTTCGGGAGGTGGAGGAAACATTCAGTACTTC.

This rearrangement joins TRBV29-1 to TRBJ2-5; possibly TRBD1 for D (6 bases). The V gene lost 2 bases and the J gene lost 4 bases, with 11 bases spanning the gap. CDR1 is SQVTM and CDR2 is ANQGSEA in the germline V gene. There are 13 residues in the CDR3. CDR3: CSVERFRGETQYF. The CDR3 DNA is TGCAGCGTTGAAAGGTTCAGGGGAGAGACCCAGTACTTC.

This chain joins TRBV5-4 and TRBJ1-2; TRBD1 agrees at 7 bases. There are 16 residues in the CDR3. With V trimmed by 4 bases and J by 2 bases, 11 bases remained unmatched. Germline CDR1 and CDR2: SGHNT and YYREEE (reference sequence). In DNA, the CDR3 is TGTGCCAGCAGCACGAAAACTTCAGGGGGAAACTATGGCTACACCTTC. Translated, it gives CASSTKTSGGNYGYTF.

The CDR3 DNA sequence: TGTGCCTGGAGTGTACGACTAGCGGGCCAATACAATGAGCAGTTCTTC. Translated, it gives CAWSVRLAGQYNEQFF. The rearrangement uses TRBV30 and TRBJ2-1, with 10 bases lining up with TRBD2. The CDR3 covers 16 residues. Unmatched junction bases numbered 6, after V lost 0 bases and J lost 4 bases. Looked up from germline, CDR1 is GTSNPN and CDR2 is SVGIG (reference sequence).

This CDR3 is CASSVAGAGGDEQFF. The CDR3 DNA follows: TGTGCCAGCAGCGTAGCTGGAGCGGGAGGGGATGAGCAGTTCTTC. This chain uses TRBV9 with TRBJ2-1; TRBD2 matches 10 bases. Germline values: CDR1 SGDLS, CDR2 YYNGEE. The CDR3 has 15 residues. V trimming: 0 bases; J trimming: 8 bases; junction bases outside the gene matches: 5.

The V and J genes are TRBV18 and TRBJ2-5, with D possibly being TRBD2 (6 bases). The J call may be mistaken, given a closer DNA end match to TRBJ2-7. CDR3 length equals 14 residues. The germline CDR1 and CDR2 sequences are KGHSH and LQKENI. CDR3 residues: CASSPQEGPYEQYF. DNA of the CDR3: TGTGCCAGCTCACCTCAGGAGGGACCCTACGAGCAGTACTTC.

A few counts support this clone. The chain combines TRBV10-1 with TRBJ2-7; D uncertain. Germline V gene data show CDR1 as WNHNN and CDR2 as SYGVQD (reference sequence). V dropped 0 bases and J dropped 6 bases, with 12 bases sitting between them. The CDR3 length is 14 residues. The CDR3 region has the DNA TGCGCCAGCAGTGAGTCGACGAGAGGCGCCGAGCAGTACTTC. This sequence encodes CASSESTRGAEQYF.

The chain recombines TRBV18 with TRBJ2-3, with 10 nucleotides matching TRBD1. This CDR3 spans 16 amino acids. Germline-derived CDR1 and CDR2 are KGHSH and LQKENI. J lost 6 bases, V lost 3 bases, and 9 bases had no gene match. The CDR3 DNA is TGTGCCAGCTCACCCGCTTTAGCGGGACAGGGGGATACGCAGTATTTT. Translation: CASSPALAGQGDTQYF.